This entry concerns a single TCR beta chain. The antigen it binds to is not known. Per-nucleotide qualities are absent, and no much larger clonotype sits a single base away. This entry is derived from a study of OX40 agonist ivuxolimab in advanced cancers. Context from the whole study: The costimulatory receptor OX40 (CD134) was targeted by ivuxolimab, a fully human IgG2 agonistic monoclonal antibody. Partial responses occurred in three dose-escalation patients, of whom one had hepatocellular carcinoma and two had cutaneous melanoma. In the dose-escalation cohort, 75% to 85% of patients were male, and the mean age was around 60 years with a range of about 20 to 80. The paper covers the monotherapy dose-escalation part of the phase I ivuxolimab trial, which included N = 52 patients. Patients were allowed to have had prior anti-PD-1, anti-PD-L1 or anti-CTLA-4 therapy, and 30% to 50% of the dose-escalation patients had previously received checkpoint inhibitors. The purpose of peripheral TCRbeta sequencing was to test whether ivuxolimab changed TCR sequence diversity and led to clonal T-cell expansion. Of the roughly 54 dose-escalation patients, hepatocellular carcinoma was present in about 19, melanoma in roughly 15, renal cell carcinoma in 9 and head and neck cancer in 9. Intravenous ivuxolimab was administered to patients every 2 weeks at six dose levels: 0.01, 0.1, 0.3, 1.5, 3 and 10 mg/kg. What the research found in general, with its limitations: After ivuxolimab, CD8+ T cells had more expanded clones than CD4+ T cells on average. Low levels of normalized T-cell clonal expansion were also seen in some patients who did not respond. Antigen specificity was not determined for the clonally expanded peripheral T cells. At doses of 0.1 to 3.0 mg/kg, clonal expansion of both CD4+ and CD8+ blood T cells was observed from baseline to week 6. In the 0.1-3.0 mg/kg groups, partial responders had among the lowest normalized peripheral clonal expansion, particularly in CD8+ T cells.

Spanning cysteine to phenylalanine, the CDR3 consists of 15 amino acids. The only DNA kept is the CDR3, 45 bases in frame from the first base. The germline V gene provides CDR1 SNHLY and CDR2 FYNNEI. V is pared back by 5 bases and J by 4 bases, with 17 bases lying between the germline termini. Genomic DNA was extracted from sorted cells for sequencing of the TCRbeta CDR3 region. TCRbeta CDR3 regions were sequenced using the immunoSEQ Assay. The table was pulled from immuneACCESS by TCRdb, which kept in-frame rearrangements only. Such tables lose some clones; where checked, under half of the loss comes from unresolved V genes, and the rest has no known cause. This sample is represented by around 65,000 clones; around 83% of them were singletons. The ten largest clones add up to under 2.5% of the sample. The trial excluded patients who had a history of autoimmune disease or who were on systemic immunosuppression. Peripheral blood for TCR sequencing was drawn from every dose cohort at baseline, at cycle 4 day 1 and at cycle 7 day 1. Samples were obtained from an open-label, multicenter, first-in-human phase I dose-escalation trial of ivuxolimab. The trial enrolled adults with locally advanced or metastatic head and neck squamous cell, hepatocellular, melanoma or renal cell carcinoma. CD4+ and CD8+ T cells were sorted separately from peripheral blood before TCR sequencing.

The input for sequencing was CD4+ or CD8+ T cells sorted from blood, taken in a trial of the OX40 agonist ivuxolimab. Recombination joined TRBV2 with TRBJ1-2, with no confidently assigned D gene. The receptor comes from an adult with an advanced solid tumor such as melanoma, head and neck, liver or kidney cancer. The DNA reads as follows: TGTGCCAGCAGTCCCCTAGAGGGAAGAGGCTATGGCTACACCTTC. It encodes CASSPLEGRGYGYTF.